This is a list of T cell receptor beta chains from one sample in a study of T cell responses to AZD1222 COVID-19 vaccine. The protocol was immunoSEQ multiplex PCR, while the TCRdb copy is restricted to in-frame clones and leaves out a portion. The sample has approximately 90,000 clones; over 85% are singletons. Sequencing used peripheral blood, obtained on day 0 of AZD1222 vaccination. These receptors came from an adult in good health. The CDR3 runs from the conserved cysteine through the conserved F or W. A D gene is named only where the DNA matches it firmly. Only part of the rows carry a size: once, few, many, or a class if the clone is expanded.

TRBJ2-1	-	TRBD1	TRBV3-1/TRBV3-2	CASSQDLTGALFF	TGTGCCAGCAGCCAAGATTTGACAGGGGCTTTGTTCTTC
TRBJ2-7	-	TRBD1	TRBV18	CASSPGTGIYEQYF	TGTGCCAGCTCGCCAGGGACAGGGATCTACGAGCAGTACTTC
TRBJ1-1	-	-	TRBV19	CASGVGTEAFF	TGTGCCTCAGGGGTAGGTACTGAAGCTTTCTTT
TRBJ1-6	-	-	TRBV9	CASSPRDLKGNSPLHF	TGTGCCAGCAGCCCCCGGGACCTAAAGGGTAATTCACCCCTCCACTTT
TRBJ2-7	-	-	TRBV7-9	CASSLDAGVTYEQYF	TGTGCCAGCAGCTTAGACGCAGGGGTCACCTACGAGCAGTACTTC
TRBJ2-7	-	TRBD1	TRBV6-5	CASRGWDRPDEQYF	TGTGCCAGCAGGGGTTGGGACAGGCCCGACGAGCAGTACTTC
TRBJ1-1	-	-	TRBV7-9	CASSLGRRLATEAFF	TGTGCCAGCAGCTTAGGGAGGCGGTTGGCGACTGAAGCTTTCTTT
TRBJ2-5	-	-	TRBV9	CASSPLPSGANIPGRETQYF	TGTGCCAGCAGCCCTCTCCCCTCAGGGGCCAACATACCTGGCCGGGAGACCCAGTACTTC
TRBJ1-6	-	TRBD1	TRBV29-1	CSALTGGLNSPLHF	TGCAGCGCCCTGACAGGGGGCTTAAATTCACCCCTCCACTTT
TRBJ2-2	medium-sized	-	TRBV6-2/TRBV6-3	CASSVGDEGSGELFF	TGTGCCAGCAGTGTCGGGGATGAAGGATCCGGGGAGCTGTTTTTT
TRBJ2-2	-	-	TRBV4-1	CASSPRPGLGSGELFF	TGCGCCAGCAGCCCTAGGCCGGGACTCGGGTCCGGGGAGCTGTTTTTT
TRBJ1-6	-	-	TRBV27	CASSWDHNSPLHF	TGTGCCAGCAGTTGGGACCATAATTCACCCCTCCACTTT
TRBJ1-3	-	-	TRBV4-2	CASSPEGTVSGNTIYF	TGTGCCAGCAGCCCGGAAGGCACAGTCTCTGGAAACACCATATATTTT
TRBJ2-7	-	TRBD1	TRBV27	CASRGTVTYEQYF	TGTGCCAGCAGAGGGACAGTTACCTACGAGCAGTACTTC
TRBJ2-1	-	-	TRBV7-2	CASSLEWGNEQFF	TGTGCCAGCAGCTTAGAGTGGGGCAATGAGCAGTTCTTC
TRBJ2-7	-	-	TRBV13	CASSLRRDGRASYEQYF	TGTGCCAGCAGCTTAAGAAGGGATGGCAGGGCCTCCTACGAGCAGTACTTC
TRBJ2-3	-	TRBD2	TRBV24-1	CATSDPSSGRTDTQYF	TGTGCCACCAGTGACCCGTCTAGCGGGAGGACGGATACGCAGTATTTT
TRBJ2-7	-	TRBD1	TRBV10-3	CAIGGQGPSYEQYF	TGTGCCATCGGAGGACAGGGGCCCTCCTACGAGCAGTACTTC
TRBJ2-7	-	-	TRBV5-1	CASSLSPSGRIFYEQYF	TGCGCCAGCAGCTTGTCCCCTTCAGGGAGGATATTTTACGAGCAGTACTTC
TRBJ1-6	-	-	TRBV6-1	CASSERWSSYNSPLHF	TGTGCCAGCAGTGAACGGTGGAGCTCCTATAATTCACCCCTCCACTTT
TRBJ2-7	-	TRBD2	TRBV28	CASSTPLAGYTYEQYF	TGTGCCAGCAGCACCCCACTAGCGGGCTATACCTACGAGCAGTACTTC
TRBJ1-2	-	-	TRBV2	CASSGGAVGGYGYTF	TGTGCCAGCAGTGGTGGGGCAGTCGGAGGCTATGGCTACACCTTC
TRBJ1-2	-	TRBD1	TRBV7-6	CASSSGLTGTGRYGYTF	TGTGCCAGCAGCTCTGGACTAACCGGGACAGGGAGATATGGCTACACCTTC
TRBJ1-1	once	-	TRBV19	CASSISGRNTEAFF	TGTGCCAGTAGTATCTCGGGAAGAAACACTGAAGCTTTCTTT
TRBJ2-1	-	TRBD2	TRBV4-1	CASSRLAGGNNEQFF	TGCGCCAGCAGCCGCCTAGCGGGGGGAAACAATGAGCAGTTCTTC
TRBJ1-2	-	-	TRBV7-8	CASSLAGYNYGYTF	TGTGCCAGCAGCTTAGCAGGTTACAACTATGGCTACACCTTC
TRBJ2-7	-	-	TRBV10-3	CAISESGAGSSEQYF	TGTGCCATCAGTGAGTCGGGGGCGGGGTCTAGTGAGCAGTACTTC
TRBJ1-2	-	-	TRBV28	CASSPGSPRGYGYTF	TGTGCCAGCAGTCCGGGGTCTCCAAGGGGCTATGGCTACACCTTC
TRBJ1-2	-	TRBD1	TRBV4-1	CASSQAPGQGTLYGYTF	TGCGCCAGCAGCCAAGCCCCGGGACAGGGTACCCTCTATGGCTACACCTTC
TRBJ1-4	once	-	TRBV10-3	CAISESGPGVLFF	TGTGCCATCAGTGAGTCCGGTCCAGGAGTACTGTTTTTT
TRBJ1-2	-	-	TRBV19	CASSMEGRDYGYTF	TGTGCCAGTAGTATGGAGGGTCGGGACTATGGCTACACCTTC
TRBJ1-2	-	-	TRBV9	CASSVQGKGYTF	TGTGCCAGCAGCGTCCAGGGGAAGGGCTACACCTTC
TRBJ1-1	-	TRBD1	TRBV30	CAWDLGQGNTEAFF	TGTGCCTGGGACCTAGGACAGGGGAACACTGAAGCTTTCTTT
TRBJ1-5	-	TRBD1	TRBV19	CASSNLRTGLGQPQHF	TGTGCCAGTAGTAATCTACGGACAGGGTTAGGACAGCCCCAGCATTTT
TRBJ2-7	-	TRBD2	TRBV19	CASRRTSANIYEQYF	TGTGCCAGTAGGCGAACTAGCGCTAATATCTACGAGCAGTACTTC
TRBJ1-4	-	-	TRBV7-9	CASSLGGAGKLNEKLFF	TGTGCCAGCAGCTTAGGTGGGGCAGGGAAACTCAATGAAAAACTGTTTTTT
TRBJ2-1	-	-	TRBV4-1	CASTAVDNEQFF	TGCGCCAGCACGGCCGTAGACAATGAGCAGTTCTTC
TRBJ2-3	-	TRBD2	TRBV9	CASTSGGAADTQYF	TGTGCCAGCACCAGCGGGGGGGCCGCAGATACGCAGTATTTT
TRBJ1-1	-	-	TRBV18	CASSHDMNTEAFF	TGTGCCAGCTCACACGACATGAACACTGAAGCTTTCTTT
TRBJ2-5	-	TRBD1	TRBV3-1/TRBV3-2	CASSPITGQQETQYF	TGTGCCAGCAGCCCAATAACGGGACAGCAAGAGACCCAGTACTTC
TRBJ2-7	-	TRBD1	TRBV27	CASGPGTGGREQYF	TGTGCCAGCGGACCCGGGACAGGGGGCCGGGAGCAGTACTTC
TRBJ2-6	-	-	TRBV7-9	CASSQTLSGANVLTF	TGTGCCAGCAGTCAGACGCTCTCTGGGGCCAACGTCCTGACTTTC
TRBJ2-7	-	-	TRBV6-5	CASRLGDRHYYEQYF	TGTGCCAGCAGGTTAGGCGACAGACACTACTACGAGCAGTACTTC
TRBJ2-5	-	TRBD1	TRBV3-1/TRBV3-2	CASSLGQVGETQYF	TGTGCCAGCAGCCTTGGACAGGTGGGAGAGACCCAGTACTTC
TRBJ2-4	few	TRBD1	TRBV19	CASIGQGAHIQYF	TGTGCCAGTATAGGACAGGGGGCTCACATTCAGTACTTC
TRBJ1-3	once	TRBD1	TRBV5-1	CASSTGDRGNTIYF	TGCGCCAGCAGCACCGGGGACAGGGGAAACACCATATATTTT
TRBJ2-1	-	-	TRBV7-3	CASSLTPGQNNEQFF	TGTGCCAGCAGCTTAACGCCGGGACAAAACAATGAGCAGTTCTTC
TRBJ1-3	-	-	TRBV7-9	CASSDGAGLGNTIYF	TGTGCCAGCAGCGACGGGGCAGGGCTTGGAAACACCATATATTTT
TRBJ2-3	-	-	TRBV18	CASSPIPGGTDTQYF	TGTGCCAGCTCACCTATTCCCGGGGGCACAGATACGCAGTATTTT
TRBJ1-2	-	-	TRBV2	CASSERNLGYGYTF	TGTGCCAGCAGTGAAAGGAATCTGGGCTATGGCTACACCTTC
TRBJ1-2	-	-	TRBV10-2	CASSGTGDYGYTF	TGCGCCAGCAGCGGTACCGGGGACTATGGCTACACCTTC
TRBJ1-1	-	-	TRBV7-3	CASSLAENTEAFF	TGTGCCAGCAGCTTAGCGGAGAACACTGAAGCTTTCTTT
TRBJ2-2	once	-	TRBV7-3	CASSLGRQNTGELFF	TGTGCCAGCAGCTTAGGCAGGCAGAACACCGGGGAGCTGTTTTTT
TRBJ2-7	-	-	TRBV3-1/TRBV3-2	CASSQGGGGHSYEQYF	TGTGCCAGCAGCCAAGGAGGGGGGGGCCACTCCTACGAGCAGTACTTC
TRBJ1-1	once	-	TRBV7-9	CASSLVAGQNTEAFF	TGTGCCAGCAGCTTAGTGGCAGGACAGAACACTGAAGCTTTCTTT